Each of the 3 T cell receptor beta chains below was sequenced from the same sample in a study of cytomegalovirus exposure and HLA in healthy donors. The primer mix had 60 Vbeta and 13 Jbeta primers. Data came from immunoSEQ multiplex PCR; TCRdb stores just in-frame clones and leaves some out. Its clone listing holds under 200,000 clones. Sequencing was carried out using PBMCs. The receptors derive from a woman between 18 and 29 years old in good health and CMV-seropositive.

This sequence joins TRBV29-1 and TRBJ2-7; TRBD1 aligns across 9 bases. The germline gives CDR1 SQVTM, CDR2 ANQGSEA. The J segment lost 2 bases and the V segment lost 6 bases, leaving 8 bases of the junction unmatched. The CDR3 covers 14 residues. CDR3 amino acids: CSVAGTGPAYEQYF. The DNA of the CDR3 is TGCAGCGTCGCCGGGACAGGGCCTGCCTACGAGCAGTACTTC.

This sequence joins TRBV7-8 and TRBJ1-2, with 11 bases identical to TRBD1. The germline V gene encodes CDR1 SGHVS and CDR2 FQNEAQ. This CDR3 is built from 17 residues. Unmatched junction bases numbered 13, after V lost 6 bases and J lost 4 bases. This CDR3 reads CASRPGTGGSQVYGYTF. As DNA, the CDR3 is TGTGCCAGCAGACCAGGGACAGGGGGAAGTCAAGTCTATGGCTACACCTTC.

CDR3 sequence: CASSQVGGATDTQYF. As DNA, the CDR3 is TGCGCCAGCAGCCAAGTTGGGGGGGCCACAGATACGCAGTATTTT. The rearrangement links TRBV4-1 to TRBJ2-3, with D perhaps TRBD2 (7 bases). From germline, CDR1 is MGHRA and CDR2 YSYEKL. V lost 1 base and J lost 2, with 10 bases in between. The CDR3 is 15 residues long.